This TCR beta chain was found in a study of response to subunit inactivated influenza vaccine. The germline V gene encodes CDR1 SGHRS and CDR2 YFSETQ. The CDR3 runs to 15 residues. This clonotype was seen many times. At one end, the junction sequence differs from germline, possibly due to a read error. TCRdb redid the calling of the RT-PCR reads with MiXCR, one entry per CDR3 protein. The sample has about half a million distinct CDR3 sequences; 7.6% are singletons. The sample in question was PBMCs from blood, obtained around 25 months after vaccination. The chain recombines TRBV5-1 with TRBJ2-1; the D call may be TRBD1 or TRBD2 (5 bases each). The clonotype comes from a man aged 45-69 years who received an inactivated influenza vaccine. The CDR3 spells CASSLSGSSYNEQFF. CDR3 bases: TGTGCCAGCAGCTTGTCAGGGAGCTCCTACAATGAGCAGTTCTTC.